A single sample gave rise to the 15 T cell receptor beta chains below, sequenced in a study of T cell responses to AZD1222 COVID-19 vaccine. Libraries were prepared by immunoSEQ multiplex PCR; TCRdb keeps only in-frame clonotypes and omits some of them. The data show approximately 99,000 clones, around nine tenths seen once. Sequencing was performed on peripheral blood, taken on day 0 of MenACWY control vaccination. The source is an adult in good health.

Concerning this clone itself: The sample has other DNA sequences that encode this CDR3 too. This sequence joins TRBV7-2 and TRBJ2-5, with 9 bases that match TRBD1. CDR3 length: 14 residues. V lost 3 bases to trimming and J lost 1 base; unmatched junction nucleotides: 0. Germline CDR1 SGHTA, CDR2 FQGNSA. The CDR3 is CASSLTGGQETQYF. As DNA, the CDR3 is TGTGCCAGCAGCTTGACAGGGGGCCAAGAGACCCAGTACTTC.

The chain employs TRBV18 and TRBJ1-3, with 7 nucleotides matching TRBD1. CDR1 and CDR2 (germline): KGHSH, LQKENI. The CDR3 spans 15 residues. The junction had 4 bases not matched to a gene; V was cut back by 3 bases and J by 2 bases. The CDR3 is CASSPGQFPGNTIYF. The CDR3 region has the DNA TGTGCCAGCTCACCGGGACAGTTCCCTGGAAACACCATATATTTT.

The table lists this clone with a count of one. The V call is TRBV21-1, the J call TRBJ2-7; the D call TRBD1 from the table was never checked on the DNA. TRBV21-1 is labeled a pseudogene. The CDR3 contains 14 residues. CDR3 nucleotide sequence: TGTGCCAGCAGCAAGGGGGCAGGGGGGTCCGAGCAGTACTTC. This codes for CASSKGAGGSEQYF.

Here the CDR3 DNA reads TGTGCCAGCAGCGCCGGGACAGCGAACACCGGGGAGCTGTTTTTT. Translation gives CASSAGTANTGELFF. The J gene is TRBJ2-2, the V gene TRBV11-2; 7 bases fit TRBD1. V shed 5 bases, J shed 0 bases, and the junction held 3 bases outside the gene matches. The CDR3 length is 15 residues. Germline V CDR1 and CDR2: SGHAT, FQNNGV.

CDR3 in amino acids: CASSPQGGPWSEQFF. The CDR3 region has the DNA TGTGCCAGCAGTCCCCAAGGGGGGCCATGGAGTGAGCAGTTCTTC. The V gene is TRBV7-9, the J gene TRBJ2-1, with D perhaps being TRBD1 or TRBD2 (6 bases each). The CDR3 sequence is 15 residues long. Germline V gene sequence: CDR1 SEHNR, CDR2 FQNEAQ (reference sequence). Trimming took off 6 bases at V and 9 bases at J, with 21 bases between the two ends.

V gene TRBV28 combines with J gene TRBJ2-7, with D perhaps being TRBD1 or TRBD2 (5 bases each). V dropped 5 bases and J dropped 1 base, with 18 bases sitting between them. Germline values: CDR1 MDHEN, CDR2 SYDVKM. The length of the CDR3 is 16 residues. For the CDR3, the DNA is TGTGCCAGCAGTCCTCCTGCGGGTGACAGATCCTACGAGCAGTACTTC. Translated: CASSPPAGDRSYEQYF.

The V gene is TRBV2, the J gene TRBJ1-1; no clear D. The CDR3 spans 14 residues. The V gene's germline CDR1 is SNHLY and CDR2 FYNNEI. V was cut by 2 bases and J by 7 bases, with 14 bases left in between. CDR3 coding DNA: TGTGCCAGCAGTGAATCCGGGTCGCGTCTTGAAGCTTTCTTT. This translates into CASSESGSRLEAFF.

As DNA, the CDR3 is TGTGCCAGCAGCCAACCTAGGGGGCCCCCGTCAGCTTTCTTT. Residues: CASSQPRGPPSAFF. The V and J genes are TRBV3-1 (or the pseudogene TRBV3-2) and TRBJ1-1; TRBD1 aligns across 7 bases. This CDR3 has 14 amino acids. After removal of 2 bases from V and 10 bases from J, the junction contained 10 bases not matched to a gene. The germline gives CDR1 LGHDT, CDR2 YNNKEL (reference sequence).

The chain is built from TRBV7-3 and TRBJ2-2, with D perhaps assigned TRBD1 or TRBD2 (5 bases each). The V end lost 5 bases, the J end lost 3 bases, and 13 bases lay between the germline ends. The CDR3 extends over 15 amino acids. CDR1 SGHTA and CDR2 FQGTGA come from the germline V gene. In DNA form, the CDR3 reads TGTGCCAGCAGCACCCGGGACGGGGACACCGGGGAGCTGTTTTTT. Translating it yields CASSTRDGDTGELFF.

The J gene is TRBJ2-1, the V gene TRBV19; D possibly corresponds to TRBD2 (6 bases). The CDR3 is 16 amino acids. CDR1 is LNHDA and CDR2 is SQIVND in the germline V gene (reference sequence). Trimming stripped 5 bases from V and 7 bases from J, with 21 bases between. The CDR3 protein is CASSRTGARGGNEQFF. The CDR3 bases are TGTGCCAGTAGTCGTACCGGGGCTAGGGGAGGAAATGAGCAGTTCTTC.

V and J are TRBV7-3 and TRBJ1-1; D not certain. CDR1 is SGHTA and CDR2 is FQGTGA in the germline V gene. This CDR3 contains 15 residues. Trimming cost V 0 bases and J 3 bases, with 11 bases left between them. The CDR3 nucleotides are TGTGCCAGCAGCTTAACCCCGCTTCACGACACTGAAGCTTTCTTT. It yields the protein CASSLTPLHDTEAFF.

DNA for the CDR3: TGCGCCAGCAGCCAGGGACAGGGCAATTCACCCCTCCACTTT. Residues: CASSQGQGNSPLHF. The V gene is TRBV5-1, the J gene TRBJ1-6; TRBD1 matches 9 bases. The V and J ends lost 4 bases and 7 bases, in that order; junction bases with no gene match: 3. Germline V gene lookup returns CDR1 SGHRS and CDR2 YFSETQ. The CDR3 length is 14 residues.

The gene calls are TRBV18 and TRBJ1-2, with 8 bases that match TRBD1. The germline gives CDR1 KGHSH, CDR2 LQKENI. J lost 5 bases, V lost 3 bases, and 8 bases had no gene match. The CDR3 is made up of 15 amino acids. The DNA for the CDR3 is TGTGCCAGCTCACCGGGACAGGTCGGGGGTTATGGCTACACCTTC. Translated: CASSPGQVGGYGYTF.

The V call is TRBV7-9, the J call TRBJ1-5, with D maybe TRBD1 (5 bases). CDR1 and CDR2 (germline): SEHNR, FQNEAQ (reference sequence). V was clipped by 5 bases and J by 4 bases, with 15 bases between them. The CDR3 runs 15 residues. DNA of the CDR3: TGTGCCAGCAGCGGGGCAGGACAAACTAATCAGCCCCAGCATTTT. It codes for CASSGAGQTNQPQHF. The variable domain in full, completed from reference TRBV7-9 and TRBJ1-5, reads DTGVSQNPRHKITKRGQNVTFRCDPISEHNRLYWYRQTLGQGPEFLTYFQNEAQLEKSRLLSDRFSAERPKGSFSTLEIQRTEQGDSAMYLCASSGAGQTNQPQHFGDGTRLSIL.

The chain combines TRBV3-1 (or the pseudogene TRBV3-2) with TRBJ1-3, with D perhaps matching TRBD1 (6 bases). V lost 5 bases and J lost 0, with 14 bases in between. The CDR3 has 16 residues. CDR1 and CDR2 from the germline V gene are LGHDT and YNNKEL (reference sequence). The CDR3 DNA reads as TGTGCCAGCAGCGACCCCCGGGGGCTCTCTGGAAACACCATATATTTT. Protein product: CASSDPRGLSGNTIYF.